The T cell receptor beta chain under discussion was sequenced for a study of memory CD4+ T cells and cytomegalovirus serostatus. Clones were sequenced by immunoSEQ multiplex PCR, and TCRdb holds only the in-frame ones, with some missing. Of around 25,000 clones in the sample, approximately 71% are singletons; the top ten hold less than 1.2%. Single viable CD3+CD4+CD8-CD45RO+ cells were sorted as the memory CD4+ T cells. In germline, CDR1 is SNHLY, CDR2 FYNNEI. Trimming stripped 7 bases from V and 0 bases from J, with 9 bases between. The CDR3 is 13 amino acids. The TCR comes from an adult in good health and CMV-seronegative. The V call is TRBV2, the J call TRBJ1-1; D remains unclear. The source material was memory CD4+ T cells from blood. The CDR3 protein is CASKLGMNTEAFF. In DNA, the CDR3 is TGTGCCAGCAAGCTTGGGATGAACACTGAAGCTTTCTTT. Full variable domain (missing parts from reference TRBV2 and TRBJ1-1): EPEVTQTPSHQVTQMGQEVILRCVPISNHLYFYWYRQILGQKVEFLVSFYNNEISEKSEIFDDQFSVERPDGSNFTLKIRSTKLEDSAMYFCASKLGMNTEAFFGQGTRLTVV.